Below, one T cell receptor beta chain is given with its context. What it recognizes is unknown. This entry belongs to a study of PD-1 blockade in classical Hodgkin lymphoma. Study in general: Patients were treated with nivolumab at 3 mg/kg, and this was given intravenously every 2 weeks.

CDR3 length: 12 residues. Germline V gene data show CDR1 as MNHEY and CDR2 as SVGAGI. V lost 2 bases and J 10 bases, leaving 6 bases between the germline ends. Assay: immunoSEQ multiplex PCR; the TCRdb copy retains only in-frame clones and omits some. Altogether over 70,000 clones are present, about nine tenths being singletons, with the ten largest covering approximately 2.9%. Time point indicated: cycle 4 day 1 (C4D1), after 6 weeks of nivolumab. Each patient experienced a relapse that followed autologous stem cell transplantation, and brentuximab vedotin exposure varied. Study-wide points: Patients were excluded if nivolumab began under 1 year after ASCT (the autologous transplant). Whatever underlies the repertoire differences (possibly disease activity or prior therapy) remains undefined.

The origin of this receptor is a human donor with classical Hodgkin lymphoma. The J gene is TRBJ1-6, the V gene TRBV6-5; D perhaps matches TRBD1 (5 bases). The specimen was peripheral blood mononuclear cells (PBMCs), collected before the fourth cycle of nivolumab. CDR3: CASSYRDSPLHF. DNA for the CDR3: TGTGCCAGCAGTTACCGGGACTCACCCCTCCACTTT.